This entry lists 5 T cell receptor beta chains sequenced from one sample in a study of breast tumors, draining lymph nodes, adjacent tissues. One entry per CDR3 protein, called by TCRdb with MiXCR from the multiplex PCR reads. Of more than 200,000 distinct CDR3 sequences listed, about 30% are singletons. Samples came from axillary lymph nodes draining the breast cancer. Input material: axillary lymph node tissue. These receptors were obtained from a female donor with breast cancer. Some clones in this sample may be carry-over from other donors' samples.

This clonotype was counted at least ten times. The genes are TRBV3-2 and TRBJ2-7; the D call in the table, TRBD1, was not verified against the DNA. TRBV3-2 is termed a pseudogene. The CDR3 runs 15 residues. The CDR3 DNA is TGTGCCAGCAGCCAAGTGGCGACAGTATTTGGCGAGCAGTACTTC. It specifies CASSQVATVFGEQYF.

This clonotype was seen only a few times. A much larger clone lies one base from this, so it may be a read error. This chain connects TRBV5-1 to TRBJ2-3; no reliable D call. The CDR3 is made up of 15 amino acids. V was pared by 0 bases and J by 6 bases, with 14 bases between. Germline V gene sequence: CDR1 SGHRS, CDR2 YFSETQ. CDR3 region: CASSLGLGRDDTQYF. CDR3 DNA: TGCGCCAGCAGCTTGGGACTGGGTCGTGACGATACGCAGTATTTT. Using reference TRBV5-1 and TRBJ2-3 for the parts outside the CDR3, the full variable domain is KAGVTQTPRYLIKTRGQQVTLSCSPISGHRSVSWYQQTPGQGLQFLFEYFSETQRNKGNFPGRFSGRQFSNSRSEMNVSTLELGDSALYLCASSLGLGRDDTQYFGPGTRLTVL.

Notes on this clonotype: A much more abundant neighbour one base away suggests this may be a read error. The chain employs TRBV6-6 and TRBJ2-7; no firm D call. Trimming took off 5 bases at V and 5 bases at J, with 7 bases between the two ends. The CDR3 runs 11 residues. Per germline, CDR1 MNHNY and CDR2 SVGAGI (reference sequence). The CDR3 protein is CASSHLDEQYF. In nucleotides, the CDR3 is TGTGCCAGCAGTCACTTGGACGAGCAGTACTTC.

Ten or more counts support this clonotype. The genes are TRBV18 and TRBJ2-7; perhaps D is TRBD1 or TRBD2 (6 bases each). V shed 3 bases and J shed 6 bases, with 15 bases lying between them. Germline assignment: CDR1 KGHSH and CDR2 LQKENI. The CDR3 has 14 residues. CDR3 loop: CASSPKGGTFEQYF. CDR3 coding DNA: TGTGCCAGCTCACCTAAGGGGGGTACGTTCGAGCAGTACTTC. Looking up the rest from reference TRBV18 and TRBJ2-7 gives the full variable domain: NAGVMQNPRHLVRRRGQEARLRCSPMKGHSHVYWYRQLPEEGLKFMVYLQKENIIDESGMPKERFSAEFPKEGPSILRIQQVVRGDSAAYFCASSPKGGTFEQYFGPGTRLTVT.

This clonotype appeared many times. The chain couples TRBV24-1 to TRBJ2-1; D gene unclear. CDR3 length equals 14 residues. V lost 1 base and J 6 bases, leaving 9 bases between the germline ends. Germline V lookup: CDR1 KGHDR, CDR2 SFDVKD. CDR3 nucleotides: TGTGCCACCAGTGATTTTAGGGCAGTCAATGAGCAGTTCTTC. Translating it yields CATSDFRAVNEQFF.